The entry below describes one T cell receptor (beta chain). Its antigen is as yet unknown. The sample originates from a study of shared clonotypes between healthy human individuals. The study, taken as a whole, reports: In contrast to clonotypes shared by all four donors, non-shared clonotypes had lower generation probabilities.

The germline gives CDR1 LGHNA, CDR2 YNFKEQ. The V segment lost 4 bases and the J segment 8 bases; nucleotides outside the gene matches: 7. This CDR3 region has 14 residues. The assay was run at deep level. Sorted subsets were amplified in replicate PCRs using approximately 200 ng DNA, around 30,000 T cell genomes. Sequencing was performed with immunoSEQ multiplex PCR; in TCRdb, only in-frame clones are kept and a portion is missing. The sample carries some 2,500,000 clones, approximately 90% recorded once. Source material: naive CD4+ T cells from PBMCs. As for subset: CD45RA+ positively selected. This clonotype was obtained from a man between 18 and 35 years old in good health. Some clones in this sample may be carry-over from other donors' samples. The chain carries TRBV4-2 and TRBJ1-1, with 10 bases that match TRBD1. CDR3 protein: CASSREVGQGEAFF. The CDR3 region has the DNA TGTGCCAGCAGCCGAGAAGTGGGACAGGGGGAAGCTTTCTTT.